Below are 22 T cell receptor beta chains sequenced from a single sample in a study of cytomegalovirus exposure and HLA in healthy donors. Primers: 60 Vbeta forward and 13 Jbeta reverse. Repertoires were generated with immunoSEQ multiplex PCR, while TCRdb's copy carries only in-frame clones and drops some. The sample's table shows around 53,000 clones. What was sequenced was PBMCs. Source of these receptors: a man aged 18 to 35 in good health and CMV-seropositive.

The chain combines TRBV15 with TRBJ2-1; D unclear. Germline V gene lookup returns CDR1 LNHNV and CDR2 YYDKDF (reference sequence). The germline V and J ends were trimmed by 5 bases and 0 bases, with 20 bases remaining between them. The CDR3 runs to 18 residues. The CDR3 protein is CATSPPNLERVSYNEQFF. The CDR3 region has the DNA TGTGCCACCAGCCCCCCCAACTTAGAACGAGTCTCCTACAATGAGCAGTTCTTC.

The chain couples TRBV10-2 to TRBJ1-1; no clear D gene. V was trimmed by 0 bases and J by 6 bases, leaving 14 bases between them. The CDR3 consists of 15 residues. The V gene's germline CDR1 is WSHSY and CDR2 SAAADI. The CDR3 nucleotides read TGCGCCAGCAGTGAGTCGGCAGGATTGGTGGCTGAAGCTTTCTTT. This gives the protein CASSESAGLVAEAFF.

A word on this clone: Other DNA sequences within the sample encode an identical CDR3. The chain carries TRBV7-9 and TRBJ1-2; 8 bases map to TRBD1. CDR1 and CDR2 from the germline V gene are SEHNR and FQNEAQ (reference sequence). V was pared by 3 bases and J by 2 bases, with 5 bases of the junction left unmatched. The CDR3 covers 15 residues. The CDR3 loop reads CASSFGQGANYGYTF. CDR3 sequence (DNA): TGTGCCAGCAGCTTCGGACAGGGCGCGAACTATGGCTACACCTTC.

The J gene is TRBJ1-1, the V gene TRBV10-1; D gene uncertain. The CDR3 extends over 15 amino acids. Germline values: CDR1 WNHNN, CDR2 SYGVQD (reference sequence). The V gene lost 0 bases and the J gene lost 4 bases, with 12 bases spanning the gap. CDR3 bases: TGCGCCAGCAGTGAGTCTTCGAACTCGGGCACTGAAGCTTTCTTT. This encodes CASSESSNSGTEAFF.

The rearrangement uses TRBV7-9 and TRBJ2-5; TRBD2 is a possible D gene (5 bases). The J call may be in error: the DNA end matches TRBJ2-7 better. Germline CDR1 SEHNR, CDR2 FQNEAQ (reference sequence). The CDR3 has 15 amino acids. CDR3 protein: CASSLSEGSSYEQYF. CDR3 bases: TGTGCCAGCAGCTTATCCGAGGGTAGTTCCTACGAGCAGTACTTC.

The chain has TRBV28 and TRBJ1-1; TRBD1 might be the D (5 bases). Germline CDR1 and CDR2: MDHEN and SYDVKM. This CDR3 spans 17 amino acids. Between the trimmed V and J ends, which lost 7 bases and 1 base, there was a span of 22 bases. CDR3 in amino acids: CASNLQWGGDSNTEAFF. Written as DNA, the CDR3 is TGTGCCAGCAACCTTCAGTGGGGGGGGGACTCGAACACTGAAGCTTTCTTT.

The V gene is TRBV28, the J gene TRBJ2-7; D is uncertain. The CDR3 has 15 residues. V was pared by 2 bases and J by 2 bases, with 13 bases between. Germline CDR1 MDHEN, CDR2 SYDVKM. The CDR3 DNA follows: TGTGCCAGCAGTTTAGAGGTAGTTTCCCCCTACGAGCAGTACTTC. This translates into CASSLEVVSPYEQYF.

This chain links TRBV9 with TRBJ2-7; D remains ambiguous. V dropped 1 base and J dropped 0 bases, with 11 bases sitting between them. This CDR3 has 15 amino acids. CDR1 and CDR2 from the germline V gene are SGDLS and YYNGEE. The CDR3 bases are TGTGCCAGCAGCGTACAAGAGATCCCCTCCTACGAGCAGTACTTC. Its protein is CASSVQEIPSYEQYF.

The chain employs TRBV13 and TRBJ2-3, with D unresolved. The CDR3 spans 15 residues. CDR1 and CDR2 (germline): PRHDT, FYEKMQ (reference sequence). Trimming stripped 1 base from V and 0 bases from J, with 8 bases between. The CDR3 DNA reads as TGTGCCAGCAGCTTAGCACAGTCAAGCACAGATACGCAGTATTTT. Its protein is CASSLAQSSTDTQYF.

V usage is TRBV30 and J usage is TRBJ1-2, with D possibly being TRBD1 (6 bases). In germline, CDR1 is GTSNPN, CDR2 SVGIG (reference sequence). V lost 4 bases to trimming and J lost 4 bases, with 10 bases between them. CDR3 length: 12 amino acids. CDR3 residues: CAWTKGGYGYTF. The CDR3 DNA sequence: TGTGCCTGGACGAAAGGGGGCTATGGCTACACCTTC.

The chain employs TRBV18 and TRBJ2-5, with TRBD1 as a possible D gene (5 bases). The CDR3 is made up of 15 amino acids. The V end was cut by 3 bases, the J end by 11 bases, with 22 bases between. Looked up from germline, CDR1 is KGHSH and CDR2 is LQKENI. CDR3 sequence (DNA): TGTGCCAGCTCACCGTCGGACAAACTACCCCTAGGGCAGTACTTC. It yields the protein CASSPSDKLPLGQYF.

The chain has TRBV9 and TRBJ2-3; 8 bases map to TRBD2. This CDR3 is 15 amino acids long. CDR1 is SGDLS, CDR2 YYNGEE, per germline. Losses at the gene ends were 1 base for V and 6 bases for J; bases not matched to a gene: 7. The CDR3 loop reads CASSVKAGAADTQYF. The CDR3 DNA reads TGTGCCAGCAGCGTAAAAGCGGGAGCGGCGGATACGCAGTATTTT.

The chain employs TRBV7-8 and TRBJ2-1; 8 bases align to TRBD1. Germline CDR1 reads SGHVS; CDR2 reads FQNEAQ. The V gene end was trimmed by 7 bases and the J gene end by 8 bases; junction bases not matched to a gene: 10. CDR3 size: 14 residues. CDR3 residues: CASTKPGGMDEQFF. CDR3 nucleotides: TGTGCCAGCACCAAGCCAGGGGGCATGGATGAGCAGTTCTTC.

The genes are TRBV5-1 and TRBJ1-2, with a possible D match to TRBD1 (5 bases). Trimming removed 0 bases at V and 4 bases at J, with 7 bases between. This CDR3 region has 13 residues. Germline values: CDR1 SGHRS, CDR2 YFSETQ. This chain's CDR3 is CASSLGQPYGYTF. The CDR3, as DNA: TGCGCCAGCAGCTTGGGACAGCCCTATGGCTACACCTTC.

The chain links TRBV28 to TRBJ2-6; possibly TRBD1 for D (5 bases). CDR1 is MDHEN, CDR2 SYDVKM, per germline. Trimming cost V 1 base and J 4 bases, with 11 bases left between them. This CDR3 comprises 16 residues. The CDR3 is CASSLSAGYGANVLTF. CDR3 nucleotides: TGTGCCAGCAGTTTATCGGCAGGGTACGGGGCCAACGTCCTGACTTTC.

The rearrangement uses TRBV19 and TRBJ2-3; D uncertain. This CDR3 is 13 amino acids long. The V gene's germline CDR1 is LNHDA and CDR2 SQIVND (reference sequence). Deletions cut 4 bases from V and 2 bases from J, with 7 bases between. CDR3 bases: TGTGCCAGTAGTACCACCTACACAGATACGCAGTATTTT. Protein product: CASSTTYTDTQYF.

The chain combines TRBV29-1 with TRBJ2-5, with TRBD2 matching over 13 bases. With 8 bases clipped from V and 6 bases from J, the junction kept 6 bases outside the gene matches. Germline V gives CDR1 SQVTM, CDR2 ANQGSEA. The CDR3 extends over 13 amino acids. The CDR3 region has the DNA TGCAGCTACGGGACTAGCGGGATCCAGACCCAGTACTTC. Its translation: CSYGTSGIQTQYF.

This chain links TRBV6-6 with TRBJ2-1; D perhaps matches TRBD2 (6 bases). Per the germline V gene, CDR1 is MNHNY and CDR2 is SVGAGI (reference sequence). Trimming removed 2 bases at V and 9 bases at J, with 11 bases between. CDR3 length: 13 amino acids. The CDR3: CASSYPSVGEQFF. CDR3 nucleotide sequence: TGTGCCAGCAGTTACCCTAGCGTGGGTGAGCAGTTCTTC.

The CDR3 loop reads CASRAESRGETQYF. CDR3 in DNA: TGTGCCAGCCGCGCCGAGTCTCGGGGTGAGACCCAGTACTTC. The V and J genes are TRBV6-1 and TRBJ2-5; the D gene is possibly TRBD2 (5 bases). V lost 8 bases and J lost 5, with 18 bases in between. This CDR3 is 14 amino acids long. The V gene's germline CDR1 is MNHNS and CDR2 SASEGT.

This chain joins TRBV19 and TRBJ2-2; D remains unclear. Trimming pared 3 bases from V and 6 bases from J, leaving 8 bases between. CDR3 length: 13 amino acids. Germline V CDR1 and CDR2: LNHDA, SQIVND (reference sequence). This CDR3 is CASSISGAGELFF. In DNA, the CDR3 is TGTGCCAGTAGTATTAGTGGAGCCGGGGAGCTGTTTTTT.

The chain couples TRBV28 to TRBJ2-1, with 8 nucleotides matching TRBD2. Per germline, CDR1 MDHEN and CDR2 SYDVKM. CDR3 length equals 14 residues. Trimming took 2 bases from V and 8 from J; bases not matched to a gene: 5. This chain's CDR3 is CASSLISGGHEQFF. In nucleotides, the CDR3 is TGTGCCAGCAGTTTAATCAGCGGGGGCCATGAGCAGTTCTTC.

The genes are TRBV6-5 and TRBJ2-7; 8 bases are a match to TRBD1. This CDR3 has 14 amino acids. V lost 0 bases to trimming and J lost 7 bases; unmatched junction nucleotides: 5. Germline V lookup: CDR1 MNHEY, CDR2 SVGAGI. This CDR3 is CASSYSQGAGEQYF. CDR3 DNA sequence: TGTGCCAGCAGTTACTCGCAGGGGGCAGGTGAGCAGTACTTC.